The T cell receptor beta chain under discussion was sequenced for a study of beta chain features in type 1 diabetes listed by TCRdb under 2018. Regarding the study in general: Mean age, gender distribution, total cell number and subset yield did not differ between patients and healthy donors. Regulatory and stem cell-like memory subsets were isolated from only 8 patients and roughly 8 healthy donors, whereas naive and central memory subsets came from all 28 donors. Across all samples, some 100,000,000 sorted cells were examined, and cell number per subset correlated strongly with RNA yield. The study compared TCRB repertoires of sorted circulating CD4+ T cell subsets between recently diagnosed type 1 diabetes patients and matched healthy donors. The paper as a whole reports these results and caveats: Because cDNA was sequenced instead of genomic DNA, activated cells with high expression could be over-represented, although the groups did not differ in activation or CD3 levels. PCR may preferentially amplify shorter templates, but because patient and control samples were amplified and corrected together, any resulting skew would affect both groups equally. In all four CD4+ subsets, TCRB CDR3 length was moderately but significantly shorter in type 1 diabetes patients. Only small numbers of individuals were included in the HLA sub-analyses, which left unresolved whether HLA type had any influence on TCRB rearrangement. Fewer insertions and more nucleotide deletions at VDJ recombination sites were observed in patients with type 1 diabetes, implying thymic rearrangement abnormalities. Naive, central memory and regulatory TCRB repertoires appeared to be more similar among patients than among healthy donors.

With regard to this clone: No cognate antigen has been identified for it. Base quality data are lacking; no much larger clone is found one base away.

The entire amount of isolated RNA was reverse transcribed using the High Capacity cDNA Reverse Transcription Kit, so the sequenced TCRB transcripts were expressed ones. Naive, central memory and regulatory T cell samples underwent deep immunoSEQ sequencing, averaging about 3.5 million total reads per sample. Sorted cells were lysed in RLT buffer and RNA was extracted with DNase-treated RNeasy Micro or Mini kits, depending on cell number. Each cell subset was processed separately to prevent cross-contamination, with patient and healthy donor samples processed together. The immunoSEQ multiplex PCR was used to amplify TCRB sequences from cDNA, yielding 87-bp fragments that span the CDR3 region. Amplicons were sequenced on the Illumina HiSeq platform. Per the original workflow: Synthetic template baselines were used to correct PCR bias computationally, reads within Hamming distance 2 were collapsed together, and singletons that could not be merged were discarded. Reads were aligned against IMGT so that V, D and J genes, CDR3 length and insertions or deletions at six rearrangement sites could be assigned. Clonotype counts were normalized to sorted cell number within each subset before computing true diversity and Gini coefficients with the tcR R package. The overlap coefficient, calculated on TCRB nucleotide sequences, was used to quantify repertoire sharing. Out-of-frame TCRB sequences from naive cells were analyzed as a proxy for the pre-selection repertoire. Drawn from immuneACCESS, this table holds only the in-frame rearrangements with V and J called that TCRdb kept. Clones are partly lost; checked studies trace under half to an unresolved V gene and leave the rest unexplained. D and trimming were read from the DNA, whereas the V and J calls and clone size are those reported in that table. This sample holds roughly 340,000 clones; around an eighth were observed only once. Around 0.016% of the sample comes from the top ten.

CDR3 length: 14 amino acids, cysteine to phenylalanine. The only DNA kept is the CDR3, 42 bases in frame from the first base. The germline V gene gives CDR1 as SGHRS and CDR2 as YFSETQ. The junction carries 10 bases between V and J, which are trimmed by 4 bases and 0 bases respectively. Each donor gave one peripheral blood draw, roughly 120 mL on average, collected into heparinised tubes. Naive, central memory, regulatory and stem cell-like memory CD4+ T cells were sorted on a BD FACSAria II using a panel including CD45RO, CCR7, CD25, CD127, CD95 and CD27. A purity above 95% was achieved for all sorted populations. Right away, PBMCs were isolated by Lymphoprep density gradient centrifugation and were stained directly, with no culture step. Samples were stained and sorted in pairs, with one healthy donor and one patient per experiment, so that batch effects were minimized.

The clonotype comes from a woman under 30 with type 1 diabetes. The chain joins TRBV5-1 to TRBJ1-1; TRBD1 is a weak D gene call, 5 bases matching. Sequenced: naive CD4+ T cells from blood. This sample's cell subset or site label indicates: true naive CD4+ T cells. The DNA sequence reads TGCGCCAGCAGCCTCGACAGCATGAACACTGAAGCTTTCTTT. This translates into CASSLDSMNTEAFF.